This TCR beta chain comes out of a study of T cell changes during pregnancy in multiple sclerosis. Per germline, CDR1 SGHVS and CDR2 FNYEAQ. The CDR3 consists of 15 residues. The V gene lost 3 bases and the J gene lost 8 bases, with 14 bases spanning the gap. Sequenced by immunoSEQ multiplex PCR; TCRdb stores in-frame clones only, minus some. The sample includes tens of thousands of clones, over 85% of them seen just once. The specimen comprised CD4+ T cells from peripheral blood mononuclear cells, sampled before pregnancy. This clonotype was sampled from a female donor with multiple sclerosis, enrolled in a pregnancy study. The chain is built from TRBV7-6 and TRBJ1-6; D is unresolved. This CDR3 reads CASSFMEGRHSPLHF. The DNA of the CDR3 is TGTGCCAGCAGCTTCATGGAGGGTAGGCATTCACCCCTCCACTTT.